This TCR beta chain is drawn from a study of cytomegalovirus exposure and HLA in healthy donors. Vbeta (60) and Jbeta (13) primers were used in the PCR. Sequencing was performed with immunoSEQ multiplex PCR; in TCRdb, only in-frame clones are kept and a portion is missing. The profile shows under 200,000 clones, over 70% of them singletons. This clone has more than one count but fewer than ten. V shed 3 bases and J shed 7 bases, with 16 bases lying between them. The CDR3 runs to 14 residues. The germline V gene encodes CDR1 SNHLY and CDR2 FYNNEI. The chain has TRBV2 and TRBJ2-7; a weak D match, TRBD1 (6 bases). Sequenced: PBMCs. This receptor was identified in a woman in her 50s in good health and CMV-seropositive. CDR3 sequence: CASSERTAALEQYF. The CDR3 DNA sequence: TGTGCCAGCAGTGAGAGGACAGCAGCTTTAGAGCAGTACTTC.